This TCR beta chain was documented in a study of blood T cell repertoires in COVID-19. Study-level background: From the United States, Italy and Spain came samples of acute and convalescent COVID-19.

V was cut by 5 bases and J by 6 bases, with 4 bases left in between. Germline CDR1 reads MNHEY; CDR2 reads SVGAGI. The CDR3 has 11 residues. Assay: immunoSEQ multiplex PCR; the TCRdb copy retains only in-frame clones and omits some. The repertoire includes 250,000 to 350,000 clones, nearly 90% of them detected once, and about 1% sits in the top ten. Sequencing was performed on PBMCs or T cells enriched from blood (not recorded which). This clonotype originated in a woman aged 25 to 45 who had recovered from COVID-19. The chain employs TRBV6-5 and TRBJ2-2; D is ambiguous. For the CDR3, the DNA is TGTGCCAGCAGTAGAGCCGGGGAGCTGTTTTTT. Its translation is CASSRAGELFF.